The 19 T cell receptor beta chains below were found in one sample sequenced in a study of neurological immune-mediated disorders. TCRdb used MiXCR to reprocess the 5' RACE reads, holding one entry per CDR3 protein. The data contain 59,000 or so distinct CDR3 sequences, roughly 13% of them singletons. The sequenced material came from PBMCs. The receptors come from a woman between 55 and 75 years old with HTLV-1-associated myelopathy (HAM/TSP).

In the case of this clonotype: With a much larger clone just one base away, this may be a read error. This chain connects TRBV3-1 to TRBJ2-3; no clear D. Per the germline V gene, CDR1 is LGHDT and CDR2 is YNNKEL (reference sequence). Trimming left V 2 bases short and J 5 bases short, with 5 bases between. CDR3 length: 12 residues. The CDR3: CASSQFGDTQYF. The DNA of the CDR3 is TGTGCCAGCAGCCAATTTGGAGATACGCAGTATTTT.

The table lists this clonotype with many counts. V is TRBV7-9 and J is TRBJ2-2, with 8 bases that match TRBD1. Per germline, CDR1 SEHNR and CDR2 FQNEAQ (reference sequence). The trim removed 7 bases at V and 4 bases at J, leaving 5 bases unmatched. The CDR3 has 14 residues. CDR3 in amino acids: CASTGTGSTGELFF. In DNA form, the CDR3 reads TGTGCCAGCACCGGGACAGGAAGCACCGGGGAGCTGTTTTTT.

As concerns this clonotype: Being one base from a much bigger clone, this may be a read error. CDR3 coding DNA: TGTGCCATCAGTGACCTTGGACAGGTAAATTCACCCCTCCACTTT. It translates to CAISDLGQVNSPLHF. J is TRBJ1-6 and V is TRBV10-3; 7 bases are shared with TRBD1. Germline loops: CDR1 ENHRY, CDR2 SYGVKD. This CDR3 region has 15 residues. The J segment lost 7 bases and the V segment lost 3 bases, leaving 6 bases of the junction unmatched.

This clonotype was found many times. The chain is built from TRBV10-2 and TRBJ1-2; 11 nucleotides align to TRBD1. The CDR3 runs 16 residues. Germline trimming cut 4 bases from V and 4 bases from J; bases unmatched to any gene: 8. The germline CDR1 and CDR2 sequences are WSHSY and SAAADI. CDR3 nucleotides: TGCGCCAGCAGTGCTGACGGGACAGGGGGATTCTATGGCTACACCTTC. It is translated as CASSADGTGGFYGYTF.

This clonotype was detected ten times or more. This rearrangement joins TRBV28 to TRBJ2-7; 11 nucleotides align to TRBD2. Germline V CDR1 and CDR2: MDHEN, SYDVKM. This CDR3 has 15 residues. Trimming cost V 5 bases and J 5 bases; bases outside gene matches: 8. CDR3 protein: CASSPIAGGPDEQYF. CDR3 in DNA: TGTGCCAGCAGTCCGATAGCGGGAGGGCCAGACGAGCAGTACTTC.

This clonotype came up many times. V and J are TRBV12-3 or TRBV12-4 and TRBJ2-2, with D possibly being TRBD1 (5 bases). With 3 bases removed from V and 6 bases from J, the gap between germline ends came to 8 bases. The CDR3 covers 13 residues. The CDR3 spells CASSLWGPGELFF. The CDR3, as DNA: TGTGCCAGCAGTTTGTGGGGCCCCGGGGAGCTGTTTTTT.

This clonotype was counted between two and nine times. The CDR3 reads CASSYSRTGATYEQYF. The DNA of the CDR3 is TGTGCCAGCAGTTACTCTCGGACAGGGGCAACCTACGAGCAGTACTTC. The chain recombines TRBV6-2 or TRBV6-3 with TRBJ2-7, with TRBD1 matching 9 bases. V gave up 0 bases and J gave up 2 bases; unmatched junction bases: 5. Germline V gene sequence: CDR1 MNHEY, CDR2 SVGEGT. CDR3 size: 16 residues.

This clonotype was counted at least ten times. The chain combines TRBV9 with TRBJ2-3; D is perhaps TRBD1 or TRBD2 (5 bases each). The CDR3 extends over 17 amino acids. V was trimmed by 4 bases and J by 2 bases, leaving 20 bases between them. Germline assignment: CDR1 SGDLS and CDR2 YYNGEE. The CDR3 reads CASSSPSRDINTDTQYF. The CDR3 region has the DNA TGTGCCAGCAGCTCCCCTAGCAGGGATATTAACACAGATACGCAGTATTTT.

This clonotype appeared a single time. A read error is possible here, since a much larger clone lies one base away. The gene calls are TRBV28 and TRBJ2-1; unclear D gene. The DNA end is more similar to TRBJ2-7, so the J call may be wrong. The germline gives CDR1 MDHEN, CDR2 SYDVKM. CDR3 length: 11 residues. The CDR3 sequence: CASSLGTVQYF. DNA for the CDR3: TGTGCCAGCAGTTTGGGTACTGTGCAGTACTTC.

This clonotype was counted ten times or more. The chain is built from TRBV5-1 and TRBJ1-2, with TRBD1 matching over 7 bases. V was pared by 4 bases and J by 8 bases, with 11 bases of the junction left unmatched. The CDR3 runs 14 residues. The germline CDR1 and CDR2 sequences are SGHRS and YFSETQ. CDR3 coding DNA: TGCGCCAGCAGCCTCGAAGGAGGGGGCGGCGGCTACACCTTC. Its translation is CASSLEGGGGGYTF.

This clonotype was seen repeatedly, ten times or more. The CDR3 spells CASSPDSWTGRGTDTQYF. The CDR3 DNA sequence: TGTGCCAGCAGTCCCGACTCCTGGACAGGGAGGGGCACAGATACGCAGTATTTT. The chain has TRBV28 and TRBJ2-3; maybe TRBD1 (8 bases). The CDR3 has 18 residues. V shed 5 bases and J shed 1 base, with 22 bases lying between them. The germline CDR1 and CDR2 sequences are MDHEN and SYDVKM.

This clonotype was counted many times. V usage is TRBV5-1 and J usage is TRBJ2-5; D not resolved. Germline CDR1 SGHRS, CDR2 YFSETQ. Trimming removed 2 bases from V and 1 base from J, with 9 bases in between. This CDR3 has 14 amino acids. The CDR3: CASSFGSLQETQYF. DNA for the CDR3: TGCGCCAGCAGCTTCGGCAGCCTCCAAGAGACCCAGTACTTC. Full variable domain (rest looked up from reference TRBV5-1 and TRBJ2-5): KAGVTQTPRYLIKTRGQQVTLSCSPISGHRSVSWYQQTPGQGLQFLFEYFSETQRNKGNFPGRFSGRQFSNSRSEMNVSTLELGDSALYLCASSFGSLQETQYFGPGTRLLVL.

The chain couples TRBV7-2 to TRBJ2-2; no reliable D call. The germline CDR1 and CDR2 sequences are SGHTA and FQGNSA. V lost 4 bases, J lost 5 bases, and 14 bases lay in between. The CDR3 has 15 residues. CDR3 sequence reads: CASSSDLVRTGELFF. DNA of the CDR3: TGTGCCAGCAGCTCAGACCTAGTGCGAACCGGGGAGCTGTTTTTT.

In its sample, this clonotype was seen many times. The chain recombines TRBV5-5 with TRBJ1-3; D gene ambiguous. V lost 4 bases and J 2 bases, leaving 7 bases between the germline ends. CDR1 and CDR2 (germline): SGHKS, YYEKEE (reference sequence). CDR3 length: 13 residues. In DNA form, the CDR3 reads TGTGCCAGCAGCAGGGAACCTGGAAACACCATATATTTT. This sequence encodes CASSREPGNTIYF.

This clonotype was recorded many times. The gene calls are TRBV11-3 and TRBJ2-3, with TRBD2 identical over 8 bases. Germline V lookup: CDR1 SGHNT, CDR2 YENEEA. Losses at the gene ends were 5 bases for V and 4 bases for J; bases not matched to a gene: 11. The CDR3 length is 16 residues. CDR3 nucleotides: TGTGCCAGCAGCCAAGGACTAGCAGCAACGGCAGATACGCAGTATTTT. This translates into CASSQGLAATADTQYF.

In this sample, this clonotype turned up many times. This rearrangement joins TRBV20-1 to TRBJ1-5; 10 bases align to TRBD1. Germline loops: CDR1 DFQATT, CDR2 SNEGSKA (reference sequence). The CDR3 sequence is 16 residues long. After removal of 2 bases from V and 1 base from J, the junction contained 5 bases not matched to a gene. This chain's CDR3 is CSARLGQGGSNQPQHF. The CDR3 coding sequence is TGCAGTGCTAGATTAGGACAGGGGGGGAGCAATCAGCCCCAGCATTTT.

This clonotype came up many times. V is TRBV11-2 and J is TRBJ1-2; D call uncertain. V lost 7 bases, J lost 0 bases, and 18 bases lay in between. Germline-derived CDR1 and CDR2 are SGHAT and FQNNGV. CDR3 length: 16 residues. The CDR3 is CASTILDLTSNYGYTF. CDR3 bases: TGTGCCAGCACTATACTGGACCTCACCTCTAACTATGGCTACACCTTC.

This clonotype was detected ten times or more. CDR3 loop: CASSWTSGAYNEQFF. In DNA form, the CDR3 reads TGTGCCAGCAGCTGGACTAGCGGGGCATACAATGAGCAGTTCTTC. The chain couples TRBV5-6 to TRBJ2-1; 12 bases match TRBD2. This CDR3 is built from 15 residues. Germline trimming cut 3 bases from V and 4 bases from J; bases unmatched to any gene: 2. Germline CDR1 and CDR2: SGHDT and YYEEEE. The complete variable domain, with remaining parts taken from reference TRBV5-6 and TRBJ2-1, reads DAGVTQSPTHLIKTRGQQVTLRCSPKSGHDTVSWYQQALGQGPQFIFQYYEEEERQRGNFPDRFSGHQFPNYSSELNVNALLLGDSALYLCASSWTSGAYNEQFFGPGTRLTVL.

This clonotype came up many times. The chain employs TRBV6-6 and TRBJ1-5, with a possible D match to TRBD1 (6 bases). Trimming cost V 2 bases and J 2 bases, with 22 bases left between them. Germline V CDR1 and CDR2: MNHNY, SVGAGI (reference sequence). CDR3 length: 19 amino acids. CDR3 nucleotides: TGTGCCAGCAGTTACCCTAGCGTGATGGGGGCGAACGGCAATCAGCCCCAGCATTTT. This codes for CASSYPSVMGANGNQPQHF.